Below are 15 T cell receptor beta chains sequenced from a single sample in a study of CD8 T cells in ankylosing spondylitis. Whole-study results and caveats: Characteristic of ankylosing spondylitis blood, it appeared, was a TCR beta motif comprising eight highly homologous variants.

Each CDR3 protein is one row after TCRdb ran MiXCR on the 5' RACE reads. The table records about 220,000 distinct CDR3 sequences, 7% to 8% of them present only once. These receptors' antigens are unknown. Sequencing used blood, either unsorted or a sorted T cell fraction (not recorded which). Source of these receptors: a male donor with ankylosing spondylitis.

This clonotype came up many times. V usage is TRBV27 and J usage is TRBJ1-4; D unresolved. This CDR3 has 14 amino acids. Germline V gene lookup returns CDR1 MNHEY and CDR2 SMNVEV (reference sequence). The ends were cut back, 6 bases at V and 4 bases at J, with 12 bases in the middle. The CDR3 is CASSPGRVNEKLFF. DNA for the CDR3: TGTGCCAGCAGCCCAGGACGAGTTAATGAAAAACTGTTTTTT.

There are many counts of this clonotype. The gene calls are TRBV10-3 and TRBJ2-6; D not certain. Germline V gene sequence: CDR1 ENHRY, CDR2 SYGVKD. V lost 3 bases to trimming and J lost 0 bases, with 9 bases between them. This CDR3 spans 16 amino acids. This chain's CDR3 is CAISDQEASGANVLTF. The CDR3 region has the DNA TGTGCCATCAGTGACCAAGAAGCCTCTGGGGCCAACGTCCTGACTTTC.

This clonotype was found many times. The chain recombines TRBV4-2 with TRBJ2-7, with D unresolved. Deletions cut 0 bases from V and 3 bases from J, with 12 bases between. This CDR3 has 15 amino acids. Germline CDR1 is LGHNA and CDR2 is YNFKEQ. CDR3 residues: CASSQESDLGYEQYF. Written as DNA, the CDR3 is TGTGCCAGCAGCCAAGAAAGTGATTTAGGCTACGAGCAGTACTTC.

In this sample, this clonotype turned up a few times. This chain joins TRBV5-1 and TRBJ2-2, with D tentatively TRBD1 (6 bases). V was shortened by 7 bases and J by 8 bases, with 18 bases between the two germline ends. The V gene's germline CDR1 is SGHRS and CDR2 YFSETQ. The CDR3 loop spans 14 amino acids. CDR3 DNA sequence: TGCGCCAGCCAACGGACAGAGCCAAGAGGGGAGCTGTTTTTT. Protein product: CASQRTEPRGELFF.

This clonotype was picked up many times. The V call is TRBV5-5, the J call TRBJ1-2; 7 bases line up with TRBD1. Germline V CDR1 and CDR2: SGHKS, YYEKEE (reference sequence). The V gene end was trimmed by 3 bases and the J gene end by 2 bases; junction bases not matched to a gene: 4. The length of the CDR3 is 14 residues. CDR3 in amino acids: CASSSRTGNYGYTF. As DNA, the CDR3 is TGTGCCAGCAGCTCCCGGACAGGAAACTATGGCTACACCTTC.

This clonotype was picked up a small number of times. The V and J genes are TRBV10-2 and TRBJ2-1; D ambiguous. V was clipped by 2 bases and J by 0 bases, with 8 bases between them. Germline V lookup: CDR1 WSHSY, CDR2 SAAADI. The CDR3 has 15 residues. Here the CDR3 DNA reads TGCGCCAGCAGTGAGGGCTCGCCCTCCTACAATGAGCAGTTCTTC. It translates to CASSEGSPSYNEQFF.

This clonotype showed up many times. The V and J genes are TRBV9 and TRBJ2-7; 8 positions match TRBD2. The CDR3 is 14 residues long. Germline-derived CDR1 and CDR2 are SGDLS and YYNGEE. V lost 0 bases to trimming and J lost 4 bases; unmatched junction nucleotides: 3. This chain's CDR3 is CASSVGSGTYEQYF. The CDR3 region has the DNA TGTGCCAGCAGCGTAGGTAGCGGGACTTACGAGCAGTACTTC.

The CDR3 protein is CASTRSPTTSGTDTQYF. Here the CDR3 DNA reads TGCGCCAGCACCCGCAGCCCTACTACTAGCGGTACAGATACGCAGTATTTT. The chain recombines TRBV4-1 with TRBJ2-3, with 8 bases fitting TRBD2. After removal of 7 bases from V and 3 bases from J, the junction contained 15 bases not matched to a gene. The CDR3 is 17 amino acids. Germline V gene sequence: CDR1 MGHRA, CDR2 YSYEKL.

Only a few counts were recorded for this clonotype. V and J are TRBV7-6 and TRBJ1-1; 8 bases align to TRBD1. Germline V gene data show CDR1 as SGHVS and CDR2 as FNYEAQ. The CDR3 consists of 15 residues. Trimming took 4 bases from V and 0 from J; bases not matched to a gene: 4. The chain's CDR3 is CASSYWTGMNTEAFF. The DNA of the CDR3 is TGTGCCAGCAGCTACTGGACAGGGATGAACACTGAAGCTTTCTTT.

This clonotype was seen many times. The rearrangement joins TRBV27 to TRBJ2-5; no clear D. With 2 bases removed from V and 2 bases from J, the gap between germline ends came to 9 bases. The CDR3 is 14 residues long. From germline, CDR1 is MNHEY and CDR2 SMNVEV (reference sequence). The CDR3 region is CASSLRFSQETQYF. CDR3 nucleotide sequence: TGTGCCAGCAGTTTAAGATTTAGTCAAGAGACCCAGTACTTC.

This clonotype was seen at least ten times. The rearrangement joins TRBV4-3 to TRBJ1-2; D is possibly TRBD1 (5 bases). The CDR3 is made up of 17 amino acids. Per germline, CDR1 LGHNA and CDR2 YSLEER. Trimming shortened V by 0 bases and J by 6 bases, and 20 bases separated the two germline ends. The CDR3 coding sequence is TGCGCCAGCAGCCAAGAGGCGGTAAGGGGTATCTGGGATGGCTACACCTTC. The encoded protein is CASSQEAVRGIWDGYTF.

This clonotype was seen repeatedly, ten times or more. The chain uses TRBV3-1 and TRBJ2-7, with 7 bases matching TRBD2. Germline CDR1 is LGHDT and CDR2 is YNNKEL (reference sequence). V dropped 4 bases and J dropped 1; count of bases not matched to a gene: 10. The CDR3 has 16 residues. The CDR3 here is CASSPSIPGGSYEQYF. The CDR3 DNA follows: TGTGCCAGCAGCCCCTCAATACCCGGGGGGTCCTACGAGCAGTACTTC.

In this sample, this clonotype turned up many times. The chain employs TRBV28 and TRBJ2-3; the match to TRBD1 covers 7 bases. With 6 bases clipped from V and 3 bases from J, the junction kept 12 bases outside the gene matches. The CDR3 is made up of 16 amino acids. Germline loops: CDR1 MDHEN, CDR2 SYDVKM. The DNA for the CDR3 is TGTGCCAGCAGCCTTAGGTTACAGGGGCTGACAGATACGCAGTATTTT. This translates into CASSLRLQGLTDTQYF. The variable domain in full, with the rest retrieved from reference TRBV28 and TRBJ2-3, is DVKVTQSSRYLVKRTGEKVFLECVQDMDHENMFWYRQDPGLGLRLIYFSYDVKMKEKGDIPEGYSVSREKKERFSLILESASTNQTSMYLCASSLRLQGLTDTQYFGPGTRLTVL.

The CDR3 DNA reads TGCGCCAGCAGCTTGGCCCAGGTGGGACAGGGATTTGGGGCCAACGTCCTGACTTTC. Protein product: CASSLAQVGQGFGANVLTF. The V call is TRBV5-1, the J call TRBJ2-6; 9 nucleotides match TRBD1. The germline CDR1 and CDR2 sequences are SGHRS and YFSETQ. Trimming at V came to 0 bases and at J to 3 bases, leaving 10 bases not matched to a gene. This CDR3 is 19 amino acids long.

The V gene is TRBV29-1, the J gene TRBJ1-3; 8 nucleotides match TRBD1. The CDR3 length is 13 residues. Germline CDR1 is SQVTM and CDR2 is ANQGSEA. With 7 bases clipped from V and 7 bases from J, the junction kept 9 bases outside the gene matches. CDR3 nucleotide sequence: TGCAGCGCTAGGACAGGGTCTAGGAACACCATATATTTT. The encoded protein is CSARTGSRNTIYF.